Shown below are 31 T cell receptor beta chains from a single sample sequenced in a study of shared clonotypes between healthy human individuals (dated by TCRdb to about 2020). The library was built by means of the immunoSEQ multiplex PCR assay. TCRdb provides this immuneACCESS table in a form limited to in-frame rearrangements. Some clones are lacking; in checked studies, under half of them reflect an unresolved V gene, and why the rest are absent is not known. A total of 2.5 million or so clones appear in this sample, 90% to 95% of them only once. The biggest ten clones account for over 0.12% of the sample. Sequencing was carried out using naive CD4+ T cells sorted from blood. Reading the label with the study, this specimen's cell subset or site is: CD45RA+ positively selected. All receptors come from a man between 18 and 29 years old in good health.

The chain employs TRBV11-2 and TRBJ2-7; D uncertain. The CDR3 totals 15 residues. Per germline, CDR1 SGHAT and CDR2 FQNNGV. The ends were cut back, 1 base at V and 0 bases at J, with 10 bases in the middle. CDR3 region: CASSLAPTSSYEQYF. The CDR3 DNA is TGTGCCAGCAGCTTAGCACCGACGAGCTCCTACGAGCAGTACTTC.

The chain has TRBV6-5 and TRBJ2-3, with a weak D call TRBD2 (6 bases). CDR1 MNHEY and CDR2 SVGAGI come from the germline V gene. This CDR3 spans 14 amino acids. Between the trimmed V and J ends, which lost 6 bases and 4 bases, there was a span of 14 bases. The CDR3 reads CASRRDLMADTQYF. The CDR3 DNA sequence: TGTGCCAGCAGAAGGGACTTAATGGCAGATACGCAGTATTTT.

The chain employs TRBV7-9 and TRBJ2-1; no definite D call. Trimming pared 2 bases from V and 6 bases from J, leaving 14 bases between. This CDR3 spans 15 amino acids. From germline, CDR1 is SEHNR and CDR2 FQNEAQ (reference sequence). CDR3 amino acids: CASSLWPAETNEQFF. DNA for the CDR3: TGTGCCAGCAGCTTATGGCCAGCCGAGACCAATGAGCAGTTCTTC. Combining the CDR3 with reference TRBV7-9 and TRBJ2-1 gives the whole variable domain DTGVSQNPRHKITKRGQNVTFRCDPISEHNRLYWYRQTLGQGPEFLTYFQNEAQLEKSRLLSDRFSAERPKGSFSTLEIQRTEQGDSAMYLCASSLWPAETNEQFFGPGTRLTVL.

The J gene is TRBJ2-7, the V gene TRBV5-6; 7 positions match TRBD1. From germline, CDR1 is SGHDT and CDR2 YYEEEE. With V trimmed by 5 bases and J by 7 bases, 6 bases remained unmatched. The CDR3 covers 12 residues. CDR3 DNA: TGTGCCAGCAGTCCAGGGGGTTATGAGCAGTACTTC. Translated, it gives CASSPGGYEQYF. The full variable domain, with the rest looked up from reference TRBV5-6 and TRBJ2-7, is DAGVTQSPTHLIKTRGQQVTLRCSPKSGHDTVSWYQQALGQGPQFIFQYYEEEERQRGNFPDRFSGHQFPNYSSELNVNALLLGDSALYLCASSPGGYEQYFGPGTRLTVT.

CDR3 in amino acids: CASSYGQGPGNTIYF. As DNA, the CDR3 is TGTGCCAGCAGTTACGGACAGGGGCCTGGAAACACCATATATTTT. The rearrangement uses TRBV6-5 and TRBJ1-3, with TRBD1 matching over 9 bases. Germline assignment: CDR1 MNHEY and CDR2 SVGAGI. V was clipped by 2 bases and J by 2 bases; unmatched bases: 1. The CDR3 loop spans 15 amino acids.

This clone has just a few counts. The chain employs TRBV25-1 and TRBJ1-5, with D maybe TRBD1 (6 bases). Germline V gives CDR1 MGHDK, CDR2 SYGVNS. V gave up 1 base and J gave up 5 bases, with 12 bases separating them. This CDR3 has 15 residues. CDR3 loop: CASSELGAGDQPQHF. CDR3 in DNA: TGTGCCAGCAGTGAATTAGGGGCAGGGGATCAGCCCCAGCATTTT.

The rearrangement links TRBV19 to TRBJ2-1; 12 bases align to TRBD2. The germline CDR1 and CDR2 sequences are LNHDA and SQIVND (reference sequence). Trimming took 2 bases from V and 5 from J; bases not matched to a gene: 7. This CDR3 spans 17 amino acids. The CDR3 is CASSISLTSGGHNEQFF. For the CDR3, the DNA is TGTGCCAGTAGTATATCCCTGACTAGCGGGGGTCACAATGAGCAGTTCTTC. Supplemented by reference TRBV19 and TRBJ2-1, the full variable domain reads DGGITQSPKYLFRKEGQNVTLSCEQNLNHDAMYWYRQDPGQGLRLIYYSQIVNDFQKGDIAEGYSVSREKKESFPLTVTSAQKNPTAFYLCASSISLTSGGHNEQFFGPGTRLTVL.

This chain uses TRBV11-3 with TRBJ2-5; D might be TRBD2 (6 bases). The CDR3 totals 14 residues. Per the germline V gene, CDR1 is SGHNT and CDR2 is YENEEA. Trimming took off 1 base at V and 4 bases at J, with 10 bases between the two ends. The CDR3, as DNA: TGTGCCAGCAGCTTAGGTTCGCGGGGAGAGACCCAGTACTTC. Its translation: CASSLGSRGETQYF.

This clone was picked up a small number of times. The identical CDR3 is also encoded by other nucleotide sequences in the sample. The chain employs TRBV28 and TRBJ1-5; D unclear. The CDR3 contains 15 residues. Germline V gene sequence: CDR1 MDHEN, CDR2 SYDVKM. V gave up 1 base and J gave up 0 bases, with 7 bases separating them. The CDR3 loop reads CASSLSGSSNQPQHF. The CDR3 DNA sequence: TGTGCCAGCAGTTTATCAGGTAGTAGCAATCAGCCCCAGCATTTT.

About this clone itself: Other DNA sequences in the same sample also yield this CDR3. The chain joins TRBV7-2 to TRBJ2-3, with a possible D match to TRBD1 (6 bases). The CDR3 contains 14 residues. CDR1 SGHTA and CDR2 FQGNSA come from the germline V gene. Deletions cut 3 bases from V and 4 bases from J, with 11 bases between. DNA of the CDR3: TGTGCCAGCAGCTTGGGGGCTAGATCAGATACGCAGTATTTT. It specifies CASSLGARSDTQYF.

This clone was observed a single time. The CDR3 sequence: CASSLAAASNQPQHF. DNA of the CDR3: TGTGCCAGCAGCTTAGCGGCAGCTAGCAATCAGCCCCAGCATTTT. The rearrangement uses TRBV7-8 and TRBJ1-5; D not resolved. The CDR3 has 15 amino acids. Per germline, CDR1 SGHVS and CDR2 FQNEAQ. Trimming took off 0 bases at V and 0 bases at J, with 6 bases between the two ends.

This chain joins TRBV9 and TRBJ2-1, with 9 positions matching TRBD1. V shed 1 base, J shed 8 bases, and the junction held 7 bases outside the gene matches. The CDR3 is made up of 15 amino acids. Germline CDR1 reads SGDLS; CDR2 reads YYNGEE. This CDR3 reads CASSVLGDRDYEQFF. Here the CDR3 DNA reads TGTGCCAGCAGCGTATTGGGGGACAGGGATTATGAGCAGTTCTTC.

This chain connects TRBV5-6 to TRBJ2-5, with D perhaps TRBD1 (5 bases). V lost 4 bases and J 4 bases, leaving 14 bases between the germline ends. The CDR3 spans 14 residues. CDR1 and CDR2 (germline): SGHDT, YYEEEE. The CDR3 here is CASSAIGELETQYF. The CDR3 nucleotides read TGTGCCAGCAGCGCGATAGGGGAATTAGAGACCCAGTACTTC.

The chain links TRBV6-6 to TRBJ1-2; TRBD1 might be the D (6 bases). Germline V gene sequence: CDR1 MNHNY, CDR2 SVGAGI (reference sequence). V was shortened by 5 bases and J by 4 bases, with 11 bases between the two germline ends. The CDR3 contains 13 residues. In nucleotides, the CDR3 is TGTGCCAGCAGTGCGGACAGCCGCTATGGCTACACCTTC. Encoded protein: CASSADSRYGYTF.

Only one count was recorded for this clone. The chain has TRBV5-4 and TRBJ2-5, with D possibly TRBD2 on 5 matching bases. Trimming pared 4 bases from V and 5 bases from J, leaving 15 bases between. The V gene's germline CDR1 is SGHNT and CDR2 YYREEE (reference sequence). The CDR3 is 14 amino acids. The CDR3 nucleotides are TGTGCCAGCAGCGCCCAGACTATCACGGAGACCCAGTACTTC. It translates to CASSAQTITETQYF.

The chain is built from TRBV19 and TRBJ2-2; unclear D gene. CDR1 LNHDA and CDR2 SQIVND come from the germline V gene (reference sequence). This CDR3 has 14 amino acids. V was pared by 7 bases and J by 1 base, with 10 bases between. For the CDR3, the DNA is TGTGCCAGTACCCCCCTCCGGAACACCGGGGAGCTGTTTTTT. Translated: CASTPLRNTGELFF.

The chain joins TRBV5-1 to TRBJ2-1; D perhaps matches TRBD1 (5 bases). There are 15 residues in the CDR3. Germline lookup yields CDR1 SGHRS and CDR2 YFSETQ. V dropped 7 bases and J dropped 5 bases, with 19 bases sitting between them. The CDR3 here is CASPDQGIVDNEQFF. In DNA, the CDR3 is TGCGCCAGCCCGGACCAGGGAATAGTTGACAATGAGCAGTTCTTC.

This clone was seen a few times. The gene calls are TRBV30 and TRBJ1-5; D is unresolved. CDR3 length: 13 amino acids. Trimming removed 0 bases from V and 9 bases from J, with 12 bases in between. Germline V lookup: CDR1 GTSNPN, CDR2 SVGIG (reference sequence). This CDR3 is CAWSVGPEGPQHF. In DNA form, the CDR3 reads TGTGCCTGGAGTGTCGGCCCCGAGGGGCCCCAGCATTTT.

Remarks on this clone: Other DNA sequences in the sample encode the same CDR3. The chain has TRBV2 and TRBJ2-2; perhaps TRBD2 as D (5 bases). Germline CDR1 and CDR2: SNHLY and FYNNEI. This CDR3 is 13 amino acids long. V was cut by 6 bases and J by 0 bases, with 5 bases left in between. DNA of the CDR3: TGTGCCAGCAGCGGGACGAACACCGGGGAGCTGTTTTTT. This codes for CASSGTNTGELFF.

This clone has just a few counts. The V gene is TRBV5-6, the J gene TRBJ1-5; weak D call: TRBD1 (6 bases). CDR3 length: 14 amino acids. V lost 5 bases to trimming and J lost 1 base, with 10 bases between them. Germline CDR1 reads SGHDT; CDR2 reads YYEEEE. CDR3 nucleotide sequence: TGTGCCAGCAGTAAAGACAGGAGCAATCAGCCCCAGCATTTT. Protein product: CASSKDRSNQPQHF.

This chain connects TRBV7-9 to TRBJ1-4; the D is unclear. The CDR3 loop spans 12 amino acids. Germline-derived CDR1 and CDR2 are SEHNR and FQNEAQ (reference sequence). V was shortened by 7 bases and J by 6 bases, with 9 bases between the two germline ends. The CDR3 DNA sequence: TGTGCCAGCACTCGAAGGGATGAAAAACTGTTTTTT. Translation gives CASTRRDEKLFF.

The chain combines TRBV27 with TRBJ2-7; possibly TRBD2 for D (5 bases). The CDR3 has 13 amino acids. Trimming left V 5 bases short and J 7 bases short, with 15 bases between. Per germline, CDR1 MNHEY and CDR2 SMNVEV (reference sequence). The CDR3 here is CASSPGSYEEQYF. DNA for the CDR3: TGTGCCAGCAGTCCGGGGTCTTACGAGGAGCAGTACTTC.

The gene calls are TRBV13 and TRBJ2-7, with 10 positions matching TRBD1. The CDR3 is 14 amino acids. V lost 5 bases to trimming and J lost 4 bases; unmatched junction nucleotides: 5. The germline gives CDR1 PRHDT, CDR2 FYEKMQ (reference sequence). The CDR3 reads CASSPPGQGYEQYF. Written as DNA, the CDR3 is TGTGCCAGCAGCCCCCCGGGACAGGGGTACGAGCAGTACTTC. The entire variable domain, with the rest obtained from reference TRBV13 and TRBJ2-7, is as follows: AAGVIQSPRHLIKEKRETATLKCYPIPRHDTVYWYQQGPGQDPQFLISFYEKMQSDKGSIPDRFSAQQFSDYHSELNMSSLELGDSALYFCASSPPGQGYEQYFGPGTRLTVT.

The rearrangement joins TRBV2 to TRBJ2-1, with 9 bases aligning to TRBD1. V dropped 5 bases and J dropped 6; count of bases not matched to a gene: 11. Germline CDR1 reads SNHLY; CDR2 reads FYNNEI. The CDR3 spans 16 residues. CDR3 residues: CASSYLTGGLLNEQFF. Here the CDR3 DNA reads TGTGCCAGCAGTTACTTAACAGGGGGCCTTCTCAATGAGCAGTTCTTC.

The rearrangement links TRBV5-6 to TRBJ2-6; no clear D gene. CDR1 SGHDT and CDR2 YYEEEE come from the germline V gene. The V end lost 1 base, the J end lost 0 bases, and 5 bases lay between the germline ends. The CDR3 length is 15 residues. The CDR3 DNA reads as TGTGCCAGCAGCTTGCCGGACTCTGGGGCCAACGTCCTGACTTTC. This sequence encodes CASSLPDSGANVLTF.

The J gene is TRBJ2-7, the V gene TRBV5-6, with D possibly matching TRBD2 (6 bases). With 4 bases removed from V and 4 bases from J, the gap between germline ends came to 9 bases. Germline-derived CDR1 and CDR2 are SGHDT and YYEEEE. The CDR3 runs 12 residues. The CDR3 loop reads CASSRGKYEQYF. DNA of the CDR3: TGTGCCAGCAGCCGGGGGAAATACGAGCAGTACTTC.

V and J are TRBV7-2 and TRBJ2-1, with D possibly matching TRBD2 (6 bases). The CDR3 spans 17 residues. V was trimmed by 4 bases and J by 3 bases, leaving 19 bases between them. CDR1 SGHTA and CDR2 FQGNSA come from the germline V gene. CDR3 nucleotides: TGTGCCAGCAGCTCCGGCTTAATCGCGGGAAACTACAATGAGCAGTTCTTC. As protein: CASSSGLIAGNYNEQFF.

Comments on this clone: This specimen includes other DNA sequences encoding the same CDR3. The chain couples TRBV5-1 to TRBJ2-3, with TRBD2 matching over 9 bases. V shed 2 bases and J 1 base; nucleotides not matched to a gene: 2. The CDR3 totals 15 residues. Germline V gene data show CDR1 as SGHRS and CDR2 as YFSETQ. The CDR3 sequence: CASSFQREGTDTQYF. The CDR3 DNA sequence: TGCGCCAGCAGCTTTCAGCGGGAGGGCACAGATACGCAGTATTTT.

With respect to this clone: At the DNA level, this CDR3 is encoded by other sequences in the same sample as well. The rearrangement links TRBV20-1 to TRBJ2-2; perhaps TRBD1 as D (5 bases). The CDR3 has 11 amino acids. CDR1 and CDR2 from the germline V gene are DFQATT and SNEGSKA (reference sequence). With 3 bases removed from V and 6 bases from J, the gap between germline ends came to 5 bases. In nucleotides, the CDR3 is TGCAGTGCTAGCAGGGCCGGGGAGCTGTTTTTT. Protein: CSASRAGELFF.

The V gene is TRBV11-2, the J gene TRBJ2-3, with D possibly being TRBD1 (5 bases). This CDR3 contains 17 residues. Germline lookup yields CDR1 SGHAT and CDR2 FQNNGV. Between the trimmed V and J ends, which lost 5 bases and 6 bases, there was a span of 24 bases. CDR3 in DNA: TGTGCCAGCAGCCCGTCTTCCCAGGGTATCACTGGGGATACGCAGTATTTT. Protein: CASSPSSQGITGDTQYF.

The genes are TRBV6-5 and TRBJ2-3; TRBD1 or TRBD2 may be the D gene (5 bases each). Germline values: CDR1 MNHEY, CDR2 SVGAGI. V was cut by 3 bases and J by 1 base, with 14 bases left in between. This CDR3 comprises 16 residues. The chain's CDR3 is CASSYLQMGGTDTQYF. CDR3 DNA: TGTGCCAGCAGTTATCTGCAGATGGGGGGCACAGATACGCAGTATTTT.